Below, one TCR beta chain is given with its context. Its antigen is not identified. These data are taken from a study of OX40 agonist ivuxolimab in advanced cancers. Assay: immunoSEQ multiplex PCR; the TCRdb copy retains only in-frame clones and omits some. The data show about 48,000 clones, with about 85% seen just once and roughly 9.9% held by the top ten. Study-wide results and caveats: The study observed clonal expansion of CD4+ and CD8+ blood T cells by week 6 at 0.1 to 3.0 mg/kg.

This TCR was sampled from an adult with an advanced solid tumor such as melanoma, head and neck, liver or kidney cancer. Sample: CD4+ or CD8+ T cells sorted from blood, taken in a trial of the OX40 agonist ivuxolimab.

In DNA, the CDR3 is TGTGCCATCAGTGAGGACAGGGTAGGCGGCTACACCTTC. This encodes CAISEDRVGGYTF. The chain uses TRBV10-3 and TRBJ1-2, with 7 bases lining up with TRBD1. V shed 2 bases, J shed 8 bases, and the junction held 5 bases outside the gene matches. CDR1 is ENHRY and CDR2 is SYGVKD in the germline V gene. The CDR3 has 13 residues.